This TCR beta chain was retrieved from a study of T cell repertoires in cytomegalovirus infection. For the study at large: Public TCR beta signatures indicated both CMV infection and matching HLA type.

The CDR3 runs to 14 residues. The germline V gene encodes CDR1 SEHNR and CDR2 FQNEAQ (reference sequence). The V gene lost 5 bases and the J gene lost 5 bases, with 15 bases spanning the gap. TCRdb re-analysed the reads in MiXCR, keeping a single row per CDR3 protein. The sample lists about 700,000 distinct CDR3 sequences; approximately 33% were seen once. This clonotype has more than one count but fewer than ten. Its matching antigen is unknown. The receptor comes from a human donor in good health (CMV status not recorded). Some clones in this sample may be carry-over from other donors' samples. The chain links TRBV7-9 to TRBJ1-1; D not resolved. This specimen was cultured PBMCs, taken from culture after CMV antigen stimulation. The CDR3 nucleotides are TGTGCCAGCAGCCTTTACCGAGGAGGGACTGAAGCTTTCTTT. Encoded protein: CASSLYRGGTEAFF. Complete variable domain (other parts from reference TRBV7-9 and TRBJ1-1): DTGVSQNPRHKITKRGQNVTFRCDPISEHNRLYWYRQTLGQGPEFLTYFQNEAQLEKSRLLSDRFSAERPKGSFSTLEIQRTEQGDSAMYLCASSLYRGGTEAFFGQGTRLTVV.